This entry is about one TCR beta chain. Some clones are missing from TCRdb's copy, which holds only in-frame ones; the method was immunoSEQ multiplex PCR. Here the sample spans 250,000 to 350,000 clones, around 91% being singletons. Enrolled through a virtual design, the participants were between roughly 18 and 95 years of age and came from under 25 US areas. The record originates from a study of blood T cell repertoires in COVID-19. The overall study: Sources were T cells, B-cell-depleted T cells, or PBMCs; the material itself was cDNA or gDNA.

The junction had 12 bases not matched to a gene; V was cut back by 10 bases and J by 12 bases. The germline CDR1 and CDR2 sequences are MNHEY and SVGAGI. The CDR3 has 11 residues. The genes are TRBV6-5 and TRBJ2-7, with TRBD2 identical over 7 bases. The receptor comes from a young woman with acute COVID-19. The sequencing sample was made of PBMCs or T cells enriched from blood (not recorded which). The CDR3: CATGRERALYF. The CDR3 DNA follows: TGTGCCACGGGGAGGGAAAGGGCCTTGTACTTC.